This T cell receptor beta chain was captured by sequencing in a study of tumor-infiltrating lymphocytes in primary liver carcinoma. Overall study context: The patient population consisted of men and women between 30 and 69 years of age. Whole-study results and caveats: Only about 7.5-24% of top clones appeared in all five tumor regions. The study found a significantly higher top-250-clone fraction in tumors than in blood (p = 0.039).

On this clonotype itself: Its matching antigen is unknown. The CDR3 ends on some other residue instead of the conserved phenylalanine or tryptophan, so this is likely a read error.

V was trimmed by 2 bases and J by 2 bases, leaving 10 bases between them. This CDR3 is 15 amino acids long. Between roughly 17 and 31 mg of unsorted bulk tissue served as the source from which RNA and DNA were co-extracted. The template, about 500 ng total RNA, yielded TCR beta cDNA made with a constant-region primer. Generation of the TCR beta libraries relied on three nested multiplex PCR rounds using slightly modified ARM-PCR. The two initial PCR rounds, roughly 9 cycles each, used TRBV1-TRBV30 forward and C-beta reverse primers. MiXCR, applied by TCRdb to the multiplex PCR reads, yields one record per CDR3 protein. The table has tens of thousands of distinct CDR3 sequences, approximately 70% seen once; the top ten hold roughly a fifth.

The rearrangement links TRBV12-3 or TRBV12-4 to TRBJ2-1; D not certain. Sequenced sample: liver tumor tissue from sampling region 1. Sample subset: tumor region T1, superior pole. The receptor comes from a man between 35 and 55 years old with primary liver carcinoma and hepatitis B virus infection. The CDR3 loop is CASSLSDATYNEQFL. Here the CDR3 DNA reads TGTGCCAGCAGTTTAAGTGATGCCACCTACAATGAGCAGTTCTTA.